This entry lists 25 T cell receptor beta chains sequenced from one sample in a study of OX40 agonist ivuxolimab in advanced cancers. Data came from immunoSEQ multiplex PCR; TCRdb stores just in-frame clones and leaves some out. The sample lists about 55,000 clones; approximately 91% were seen once. The sequenced sample was CD4+ or CD8+ T cells sorted from blood, obtained in a trial of the OX40 agonist ivuxolimab. Receptors were obtained from an adult with an advanced solid tumor such as melanoma, head and neck, liver or kidney cancer.

The rearrangement uses TRBV6-1 and TRBJ1-3; 7 nucleotides agree with TRBD1. After removal of 4 bases from V and 2 bases from J, the junction contained 2 bases not matched to a gene. This CDR3 spans 14 amino acids. Germline values: CDR1 MNHNS, CDR2 SASEGT. The CDR3 nucleotides are TGTGCCAGCAGTGTAGGGGGCCCTGGAAACACCATATATTTT. The encoded protein is CASSVGGPGNTIYF.

The chain recombines TRBV10-3 with TRBJ1-5; TRBD1 is a possible D gene (5 bases). CDR3 length: 15 residues. V was clipped by 7 bases and J by 10 bases, with 23 bases between them. Germline CDR1 reads ENHRY; CDR2 reads SYGVKD. The CDR3 DNA is TGTGCCATCATCAGTTGGAAGGGGCCTGGACGCCCCCAGCATTTT. Translated, it gives CAIISWKGPGRPQHF.

The V call is TRBV6-6, the J call TRBJ1-2, with D possibly matching TRBD1 (5 bases). Trimming cost V 1 base and J 7 bases, with 13 bases left between them. The CDR3 runs 14 residues. CDR1 and CDR2 (germline): MNHNY, SVGAGI (reference sequence). CDR3 amino acids: CASSYYRGSAGYTF. The DNA of the CDR3 is TGTGCCAGCAGTTACTATCGGGGGAGTGCTGGCTACACCTTC.

This clone was counted once. V and J are TRBV5-1 and TRBJ2-1; 8 bases fit TRBD2. This CDR3 spans 15 amino acids. Germline CDR1 and CDR2: SGHRS and YFSETQ. J was trimmed by 9 bases and V by 4 bases; bases with no gene match: 12. The CDR3 is CASSPQGSGEGEQFF. The CDR3 DNA reads TGCGCCAGCAGCCCGCAGGGTAGCGGGGAAGGTGAGCAGTTCTTC.

The chain combines TRBV19 with TRBJ1-3, with D possibly TRBD1 on 5 matching bases. This CDR3 comprises 14 residues. Deletions cut 6 bases from V and 5 bases from J, with 14 bases between. Germline V lookup: CDR1 LNHDA, CDR2 SQIVND (reference sequence). The CDR3 DNA is TGTGCCAGTAGCGCCCAGGGCAGTAGAAACACCATATATTTT. Protein: CASSAQGSRNTIYF.

This chain connects TRBV5-1 to TRBJ1-6; no firm D call. This CDR3 has 15 residues. V was trimmed by 1 base and J by 4 bases, leaving 9 bases between them. The germline gives CDR1 SGHRS, CDR2 YFSETQ. The CDR3 bases are TGCGCCAGCAGCTTGAGGAACACTTATAATTCACCCCTCCACTTT. Its protein is CASSLRNTYNSPLHF.

V usage is TRBV30 and J usage is TRBJ2-1; no clear D gene. This CDR3 has 11 residues. In germline, CDR1 is GTSNPN, CDR2 SVGIG (reference sequence). Trimming shortened V by 2 bases and J by 7 bases, and 6 bases separated the two germline ends. The CDR3 DNA follows: TGTGCCTGGAGTACCGGGAATGAGCAGTTCTTC. This codes for CAWSTGNEQFF.

This chain uses TRBV7-6 with TRBJ1-6; 10 nucleotides line up with TRBD1. The CDR3 length is 17 residues. Trimming cost V 5 bases and J 7 bases; bases outside gene matches: 11. The germline CDR1 and CDR2 sequences are SGHVS and FNYEAQ. CDR3 DNA: TGTGCCAGCAGCCCATACCGACCGGGACAGGGGAATTCACCCCTCCACTTT. This encodes CASSPYRPGQGNSPLHF. Filled out from reference TRBV7-6 and TRBJ1-6, the complete variable domain reads GAGVSQSPRYKVTKRGQDVALRCDPISGHVSLYWYRQALGQGPEFLTYFNYEAQQDKSGLPNDRFSAERPEGSISTLTIQRTEQRDSAMYRCASSPYRPGQGNSPLHFGNGTRLTVT.

The chain is built from TRBV5-1 and TRBJ2-5; TRBD1 aligns across 9 bases. The V segment lost 4 bases and the J segment 5 bases; nucleotides outside the gene matches: 9. Germline assignment: CDR1 SGHRS and CDR2 YFSETQ. This CDR3 region has 15 residues. The CDR3, as DNA: TGCGCCAGCAGCCAGTTCCCTGACAGGGGGGAGACCCAGTACTTC. Translating it yields CASSQFPDRGETQYF.

The CDR3 region is CASSQDLGVHIYGYTF. The CDR3 DNA sequence: TGTGCCAGCAGCCAAGATCTCGGGGTTCATATCTATGGCTACACCTTC. The chain uses TRBV4-2 and TRBJ1-2; no clear D. V was pared by 0 bases and J by 4 bases, with 15 bases between. In germline, CDR1 is LGHNA, CDR2 YNFKEQ. CDR3 length equals 16 residues.

The chain uses TRBV25-1 and TRBJ2-7, with D perhaps matching TRBD1 (7 bases). Trimming cost V 6 bases and J 4 bases, with 19 bases left between them. Germline CDR1 MGHDK, CDR2 SYGVNS. The CDR3 consists of 15 residues. CDR3 coding DNA: TGTGCCAGCAGGCCCGGCGGCGCAGGGGGGTACGAGCAGTACTTC. Protein: CASRPGGAGGYEQYF.

This rearrangement joins TRBV7-6 to TRBJ1-2; 8 positions match TRBD1. V lost 8 bases to trimming and J lost 13 bases; unmatched junction nucleotides: 12. CDR1 SGHVS and CDR2 FNYEAQ come from the germline V gene. The CDR3 totals 12 residues. CDR3 region: CASSHPGQVLTF. CDR3 DNA sequence: TGTGCCAGCTCCCACCCGGGACAGGTTCTCACCTTC.

V usage is TRBV28 and J usage is TRBJ2-7, with no clear D. In germline, CDR1 is MDHEN, CDR2 SYDVKM. CDR3 size: 15 residues. V lost 4 bases to trimming and J lost 3 bases, with 16 bases between them. For the CDR3, the DNA is TGTGCCAGCAGTTCCCCCCGTTCGTTAAGCTACGAGCAGTACTTC. It translates to CASSSPRSLSYEQYF.

The chain has TRBV9 and TRBJ2-5; D might be TRBD1 or TRBD2, each matching 6 bases. Germline values: CDR1 SGDLS, CDR2 YYNGEE. With 2 bases removed from V and 5 bases from J, the gap between germline ends came to 13 bases. This CDR3 spans 14 amino acids. CDR3 in amino acids: CASSVEGGGETQYF. The CDR3 DNA reads TGTGCCAGCAGCGTCGAGGGGGGAGGTGAGACCCAGTACTTC.

J is TRBJ2-5 and V is TRBV7-9, with 9 bases fitting TRBD1. V shed 4 bases and J 4 bases; nucleotides not matched to a gene: 4. Germline values: CDR1 SEHNR, CDR2 FQNEAQ (reference sequence). This CDR3 contains 14 residues. DNA for the CDR3: TGTGCCAGCAGCTACGGACAGGGGAGAGAGACCCAGTACTTC. Protein: CASSYGQGRETQYF.

The genes are TRBV10-1 and TRBJ2-5; possible D gene TRBD2, 6 bases. The end of the DNA is better explained by TRBJ2-7, so the J call may be wrong. Germline CDR1 WNHNN, CDR2 SYGVQD (reference sequence). This CDR3 is built from 14 residues. CDR3 protein: CASSPSGRTYEQYF. The CDR3 DNA reads TGCGCCAGCAGTCCGTCAGGGAGGACCTACGAGCAGTACTTC.

The rearrangement joins TRBV11-1 to TRBJ2-3, with D perhaps TRBD1 or TRBD2 (5 bases each). Germline V CDR1 and CDR2: SGHAT, FQDESV (reference sequence). V lost 2 bases and J 4 bases, leaving 10 bases between the germline ends. There are 14 residues in the CDR3. The CDR3 reads CASSLRDPADTQYF. CDR3 nucleotides: TGTGCCAGCAGCTTAAGGGACCCAGCAGATACGCAGTATTTT.

The chain combines TRBV11-3 with TRBJ2-7, with TRBD2 matching 8 bases. Trimming removed 5 bases from V and 5 bases from J; junction bases left unmatched: 5. The CDR3 extends over 13 amino acids. Germline assignment: CDR1 SGHNT and CDR2 YENEEA. CDR3 in DNA: TGTGCCAGCAGCCGGGGGGGTCCCGACGAGCAGTACTTC. Translation: CASSRGGPDEQYF.

V usage is TRBV7-2 and J usage is TRBJ2-5; TRBD2 agrees at 13 bases. The CDR3 runs to 16 residues. Germline values: CDR1 SGHTA, CDR2 FQGNSA. The ends lost 6 bases at V and 7 bases at J; junction bases unmatched: 11. The CDR3 protein is CASRAPGLAGTGTQYF. As DNA, the CDR3 is TGTGCCAGCAGGGCCCCGGGACTAGCGGGAACTGGGACCCAGTACTTC.

The chain has TRBV18 and TRBJ1-1; D not resolved. Trimming cost V 1 base and J 0 bases, with 12 bases left between them. Germline lookup yields CDR1 KGHSH and CDR2 LQKENI. This CDR3 contains 16 residues. As DNA, the CDR3 is TGTGCCAGCTCACCACTCGACACCAGCCTGAACACTGAAGCTTTCTTT. Translated, it gives CASSPLDTSLNTEAFF.

V usage is TRBV28 and J usage is TRBJ2-5, with TRBD1 matching over 7 bases. Looked up from germline, CDR1 is MDHEN and CDR2 is SYDVKM. This CDR3 has 13 amino acids. Trimming took 6 bases from V and 11 from J; bases not matched to a gene: 12. The CDR3 loop is CASRQGQLLEQYF. The CDR3, as DNA: TGTGCCAGCAGACAGGGACAGCTACTTGAGCAGTACTTC.

The chain recombines TRBV7-3 with TRBJ2-3; TRBD1 aligns across 12 bases. The length of the CDR3 is 18 residues. V lost 4 bases to trimming and J lost 4 bases; unmatched junction nucleotides: 12. Germline CDR1 SGHTA, CDR2 FQGTGA. Here the CDR3 reads CASSSGTGGNFDSDTQYF. The CDR3 DNA reads as TGTGCCAGCAGCTCCGGGACAGGGGGCAACTTTGATTCAGATACGCAGTATTTT. Full variable domain (missing parts from reference TRBV7-3 and TRBJ2-3): GAGVSQTPSNKVTEKGKYVELRCDPISGHTALYWYRQSLGQGPEFLIYFQGTGAADDSGLPNDRFFAVRPEGSVSTLKIQRTERGDSAVYLCASSSGTGGNFDSDTQYFGPGTRLTVL.

The chain is built from TRBV5-1 and TRBJ2-5; no definite D call. From germline, CDR1 is SGHRS and CDR2 YFSETQ. V lost 3 bases and J lost 5, with 17 bases in between. The length of the CDR3 is 15 residues. The CDR3 DNA sequence: TGCGCCAGCAGCTCTCGGACGGCGAGCCGGGAGACCCAGTACTTC. Amino acid sequence: CASSSRTASRETQYF. The whole variable domain, remainder taken from reference TRBV5-1 and TRBJ2-5, is KAGVTQTPRYLIKTRGQQVTLSCSPISGHRSVSWYQQTPGQGLQFLFEYFSETQRNKGNFPGRFSGRQFSNSRSEMNVSTLELGDSALYLCASSSRTASRETQYFGPGTRLLVL.

In its sample, this clone was seen once. The rearrangement links TRBV6-1 to TRBJ1-3; no reliable D call. V lost 1 base to trimming and J lost 0 bases, with 7 bases between them. Germline CDR1 MNHNS, CDR2 SASEGT. The CDR3 covers 15 residues. CDR3 in amino acids: CASSEGRSSGNTIYF. The CDR3 DNA reads as TGTGCCAGCAGTGAAGGGCGGTCCTCTGGAAACACCATATATTTT.

The CDR3 DNA follows: TGTGCCTGGACCAAAAAGGGGGGCTACGAGCAGTACTTC. Protein sequence: CAWTKKGGYEQYF. The rearrangement links TRBV30 to TRBJ2-7; D is tentatively TRBD1 or TRBD2 (6 bases each). Germline V CDR1 and CDR2: GTSNPN, SVGIG (reference sequence). This CDR3 region has 13 residues. The V gene lost 4 bases and the J gene lost 3 bases, with 13 bases spanning the gap.